The 18 T cell receptor beta chains below were found in one sample sequenced in a study of control samples from healthy donors and cancer patients. Method: immunoSEQ multiplex PCR; TCRdb's copy keeps in-frame clones and lacks some. The data hold 400,000 to 450,000 clones, with approximately 90% observed a single time. Sequencing used PBMCs. Source of these receptors: a man aged 35 to 55 with head and neck cancer.

This clone was picked up one time. The chain uses TRBV10-1 and TRBJ2-7; the D is unclear. V was pared by 0 bases and J by 5 bases, with 5 bases between. This CDR3 contains 12 residues. The germline V gene has CDR1 WNHNN and CDR2 SYGVQD (reference sequence). CDR3 loop: CASSESWNEQYF. CDR3 sequence (DNA): TGCGCCAGCAGTGAGTCGTGGAACGAGCAGTACTTC.

In DNA, the CDR3 is TGTGCCAGCAGCTCATTGACAGGGTTCTCTGGAAACACCATATATTTT. As protein: CASSSLTGFSGNTIYF. The chain joins TRBV7-2 to TRBJ1-3; 7 bases are shared with TRBD1. V trimming: 4 bases; J trimming: 0 bases; junction bases outside the gene matches: 6. Germline loops: CDR1 SGHTA, CDR2 FQGNSA. There are 16 residues in the CDR3.

The rearrangement links TRBV6-5 to TRBJ1-2, with TRBD1 matching over 11 bases. The CDR3 totals 15 residues. V lost 2 bases and J lost 5; bases outside the gene matches: 4. The V gene's germline CDR1 is MNHEY and CDR2 SVGAGI. The CDR3 is CASSYRTGGGYGYTF. The CDR3 DNA sequence: TGTGCCAGCAGTTACCGGACAGGGGGCGGGTATGGCTACACCTTC.

In regard to this clone: The junction and the germline gene differ at one end; a read error may be behind it. The same CDR3 also results from other DNA sequences found in this sample. The chain carries TRBV6-5 and TRBJ1-1; TRBD1 agrees at 7 bases. Germline V gene data show CDR1 as MNHEY and CDR2 as SVGAGI. There are 15 residues in the CDR3. CDR3 DNA: TGTGCCAGCAGCTACTCGGGGACAGTGAACACTGAAGCTTTCTTT. Encoded protein: CASSYSGTVNTEAFF.

The genes are TRBV6-5 and TRBJ1-1; no clear D gene. This CDR3 region has 15 residues. The germline V gene has CDR1 MNHEY and CDR2 SVGAGI. Trimming took off 0 bases at V and 7 bases at J, with 15 bases between the two ends. The CDR3 loop is CASSYSSDGRLEAFF. DNA for the CDR3: TGTGCCAGCAGTTACTCTAGCGACGGGAGACTTGAAGCTTTCTTT.

V usage is TRBV28 and J usage is TRBJ1-4; D gene unclear. The CDR3 sequence is 14 residues long. The V gene's germline CDR1 is MDHEN and CDR2 SYDVKM. V was trimmed by 2 bases and J by 5 bases, leaving 9 bases between them. The CDR3 region has the DNA TGTGCCAGCAGTTTACTCCGGAAGAATGAAAAACTGTTTTTT. It yields the protein CASSLLRKNEKLFF.

The chain has TRBV10-3 and TRBJ2-1; 12 bases fit TRBD2. The CDR3 contains 15 residues. The V segment lost 6 bases and the J segment 9 bases; nucleotides outside the gene matches: 9. Per germline, CDR1 ENHRY and CDR2 SYGVKD. The chain's CDR3 is CAISSLTSGGSEQFF. CDR3 nucleotide sequence: TGTGCCATCAGCTCCTTGACTAGCGGGGGAAGTGAGCAGTTCTTC.

Turning to this clone: One end of the junction does not line up with germline, which may come from a read error. The chain is built from TRBV7-7 and TRBJ2-1; the D is unclear. The CDR3 is 15 residues long. The germline V gene encodes CDR1 SSHAT and CDR2 FNYEAQ (reference sequence). Here the CDR3 DNA reads TGTGCTAGCAGCTTAGTACGAGGCTCCTACAATGAGCAGTTCTTC. Amino acids: CASSLVRGSYNEQFF.

The rearrangement joins TRBV3-1 (or the pseudogene TRBV3-2) to TRBJ2-3; 7 nucleotides match TRBD2. V shed 4 bases and J 0 bases; nucleotides not matched to a gene: 7. CDR3 size: 16 residues. The V gene's germline CDR1 is LGHDT and CDR2 YNNKEL (reference sequence). The CDR3 DNA sequence: TGTGCCAGCAGCCGCTCAGCGGGGATTAGCACAGATACGCAGTATTTT. Protein product: CASSRSAGISTDTQYF.

The gene calls are TRBV28 and TRBJ2-5, with 8 bases fitting TRBD1. The CDR3 contains 15 residues. CDR1 is MDHEN, CDR2 SYDVKM, per germline. J gave up 3 bases and V 7 bases, and 10 bases lay outside the gene matches. CDR3 sequence: CASKRSRGREETQYF. The DNA of the CDR3 is TGTGCCAGCAAGAGAAGCAGGGGGCGCGAAGAGACCCAGTACTTC.

This chain connects TRBV10-1 to TRBJ2-1, with 10 bases matching TRBD2. The CDR3 runs 15 residues. CDR1 WNHNN and CDR2 SYGVQD come from the germline V gene (reference sequence). V shed 2 bases and J 8 bases; nucleotides not matched to a gene: 6. The CDR3 loop is CASSEASGSIDEQFF. The CDR3 nucleotides are TGCGCCAGCAGTGAGGCTAGCGGGAGTATCGATGAGCAGTTCTTC.

J is TRBJ1-5 and V is TRBV9; D gene ambiguous. Germline values: CDR1 SGDLS, CDR2 YYNGEE. CDR3 length: 15 amino acids. V lost 4 bases, J lost 3 bases, and 14 bases lay in between. CDR3 residues: CASSPRPGPNQPQHF. CDR3 bases: TGTGCCAGCAGCCCGCGCCCCGGCCCCAATCAGCCCCAGCATTTT.

The CDR3 nucleotides are TGTGCCAGCAGTTACTCGAGTGCAACTAATGAAAAACTGTTTTTT. Its translation: CASSYSSATNEKLFF. J is TRBJ1-4 and V is TRBV6-5, with D hard to call. The CDR3 runs 15 residues. V dropped 0 bases and J dropped 0 bases, with 5 bases sitting between them. Looked up from germline, CDR1 is MNHEY and CDR2 is SVGAGI.

The chain links TRBV6-4 to TRBJ2-7, with 9 nucleotides matching TRBD1. There are 13 residues in the CDR3. Losses at the gene ends were 9 bases for V and 4 bases for J; bases not matched to a gene: 7. Looked up from germline, CDR1 is MRHNA and CDR2 is SNTAGT. The CDR3 nucleotides read TGTGCCAGAATTCCACAGGGGGCTTACGAGCAGTACTTC. Translation gives CARIPQGAYEQYF.

The CDR3 DNA is TGTGCCAGCAGCGAGGGGCCAGGGGCCATGGAGACCCAGTACTTC. This gives the protein CASSEGPGAMETQYF. The chain uses TRBV9 and TRBJ2-5; D possibly corresponds to TRBD1 (6 bases). V was clipped by 3 bases and J by 5 bases, with 17 bases between them. The CDR3 contains 15 residues. The germline V gene encodes CDR1 SGDLS and CDR2 YYNGEE. Looking up the rest from reference TRBV9 and TRBJ2-5 gives the full variable domain: DSGVTQTPKHLITATGQRVTLRCSPRSGDLSVYWYQQSLDQGLQFLIQYYNGEERAKGNILERFSAQQFPDLHSELNLSSLELGDSALYFCASSEGPGAMETQYFGPGTRLLVL.

The chain uses TRBV7-3 and TRBJ2-1, with 9 nucleotides matching TRBD2. J gave up 7 bases and V 3 bases, and 13 bases lay outside the gene matches. Germline V gene lookup returns CDR1 SGHTA and CDR2 FQGTGA. The CDR3 loop spans 17 amino acids. Here the CDR3 reads CASSFLSVGGRANEQFF. Here the CDR3 DNA reads TGTGCCAGCAGCTTCCTGAGCGTGGGCGGGAGGGCGAATGAGCAGTTCTTC.

The chain joins TRBV19 to TRBJ2-3, with D unclear. Trimming stripped 3 bases from V and 2 bases from J, with 12 bases between. CDR1 and CDR2 from the germline V gene are LNHDA and SQIVND (reference sequence). There are 15 residues in the CDR3. Here the CDR3 DNA reads TGTGCCAGTAGTATTAGGCTGGGATCCACAGATACGCAGTATTTT. It yields the protein CASSIRLGSTDTQYF.

This chain connects TRBV6-5 to TRBJ2-7; TRBD1 agrees at 8 bases. This CDR3 spans 15 amino acids. V was clipped by 7 bases and J by 1 base; unmatched bases: 9. Looked up from germline, CDR1 is MNHEY and CDR2 is SVGAGI. CDR3 bases: TGTGCCAGCAACTCCCGGGACAGGAATTCCTACGAGCAGTACTTC. This gives the protein CASNSRDRNSYEQYF.